This T cell receptor beta chain was recovered during a study of vaccination effects on CD4 cells after COVID-19. Profiling relied on immunoSEQ multiplex PCR, and the TCRdb table lists in-frame clones only, not all of them. The table has 45,000 to 75,000 clones, 60% to 85% seen once. Whole-study findings and limits: At late timepoints after vaccination, vaccine- and infection-induced clones shrank markedly.

A word on this clone: What it binds is not known.

Germline loops: CDR1 SNHLY, CDR2 FYNNEI. This CDR3 comprises 15 residues. J lost 4 bases, V lost 1 base, and 2 bases had no gene match. The authors isolated CD4+ T cells after around 10 days of culture. Cells had half their medium changed to IL-2 medium on days 3 and 7. The chain joins TRBV2 to TRBJ2-1; 9 nucleotides match TRBD2. Sequenced here: CD4+ T cells from PBMCs cultured without peptide, sampled before COVID-19 vaccination. This receptor was identified in a human donor who received a COVID-19 vaccine. The CDR3 reads CASSEGLAGYNEQFF. CDR3 nucleotides: TGTGCCAGCAGTGAAGGGCTAGCGGGGTACAATGAGCAGTTCTTC.